This entry lists 27 T cell receptor beta chains sequenced from one sample in a study of Ad26.COV2.S vaccination and SARS-CoV-2 variants (TCRdb year 2021). Interpreted using the paper, the time point label stands for: individuals recovered from natural SARS-CoV-2 infection. Library prep was done by the immunoSEQ multiplex PCR assay. TCRdb re-hosts the immuneACCESS table, in-frame sequences only. Its copies lack some clones; in the studies checked, an unresolved V gene accounts for under half of them, and the cause for the rest is not known. Recorded for this sample are roughly 380,000 clones; about 91% of them occurred a single time. The ten largest clones capture roughly 3.9% of the sample. The sample here was peripheral blood, taken after recovery from COVID-19. The receptors were gathered from a human donor who had recovered from COVID-19.

The V call is TRBV3-1 (or the pseudogene TRBV3-2), the J call TRBJ2-1, with 10 nucleotides matching TRBD2. CDR1 and CDR2 (germline): LGHDT, YNNKEL (reference sequence). The CDR3 length is 17 residues. With 1 base clipped from V and 4 bases from J, the junction kept 7 bases outside the gene matches. The DNA for the CDR3 is TGTGCCAGCAGCCAAGGAATAGCGGGGGGTACTTACAATGAGCAGTTCTTC. Amino acid sequence: CASSQGIAGGTYNEQFF.

The CDR3 loop is CASSVEASGDSTDTQYF. Written as DNA, the CDR3 is TGTGCCAGCAGCGTAGAAGCTAGCGGAGATAGCACAGATACGCAGTATTTT. V gene TRBV9 combines with J gene TRBJ2-3, with 7 bases fitting TRBD2. There are 17 residues in the CDR3. The germline V gene encodes CDR1 SGDLS and CDR2 YYNGEE. V dropped 0 bases and J dropped 0; count of bases not matched to a gene: 7.

The genes are TRBV7-9 and TRBJ1-1, with a possible D match to TRBD1 (6 bases). V was clipped by 1 base and J by 3 bases, with 12 bases between them. CDR3 length equals 15 residues. Germline V gives CDR1 SEHNR, CDR2 FQNEAQ (reference sequence). CDR3 nucleotides: TGTGCCAGCAGCTTAGGGGGGGGCCCCGACACTGAAGCTTTCTTT. Protein product: CASSLGGGPDTEAFF.

The chain combines TRBV6-2 or TRBV6-3 with TRBJ2-7; the D gene is possibly TRBD1 (6 bases). The germline V and J ends were trimmed by 6 bases and 2 bases, with 11 bases remaining between them. The germline gives CDR1 MNHEY, CDR2 SVGEGT. The CDR3 is 13 residues long. The CDR3 DNA follows: TGTGCCAGCAGCCCGACAGGTACCTACGAGCAGTACTTC. Protein: CASSPTGTYEQYF.

The chain combines TRBV11-3 with TRBJ1-6, with D perhaps matching TRBD1 (6 bases). CDR3 length equals 13 residues. Looked up from germline, CDR1 is SGHNT and CDR2 is YENEEA. The V and J ends lost 5 bases and 9 bases respectively, with 11 bases between them. Here the CDR3 DNA reads TGTGCCAGCAGCCCAGGGGCAAGTTCACCCCTCCACTTT. Amino acid sequence: CASSPGASSPLHF.

The chain recombines TRBV19 with TRBJ1-5; TRBD1 matches 9 bases. In germline, CDR1 is LNHDA, CDR2 SQIVND (reference sequence). The CDR3 totals 16 residues. V lost 5 bases to trimming and J lost 6 bases; unmatched junction nucleotides: 11. The CDR3 protein is CASSRPIQGAVQPQHF. The CDR3, as DNA: TGTGCCAGTAGTCGCCCGATACAGGGGGCGGTTCAGCCCCAGCATTTT.

This chain connects TRBV5-4 to TRBJ1-6; D is undetermined. Trimming removed 3 bases from V and 3 bases from J, with 10 bases in between. Germline CDR1 SGHNT, CDR2 YYREEE (reference sequence). The CDR3 consists of 15 residues. The CDR3 DNA is TGTGCCAGCAGCTCCTCGGGGTTCTATAATTCACCCCTCCACTTT. Amino acids: CASSSSGFYNSPLHF.

For the CDR3, the DNA is TGTGCCAGTAGTATGGCACAGACAGGTGGCGGGGAGCTGTTTTTT. Protein sequence: CASSMAQTGGGELFF. The chain joins TRBV19 to TRBJ2-2; possibly TRBD1 for D (6 bases). Germline values: CDR1 LNHDA, CDR2 SQIVND (reference sequence). V was clipped by 3 bases and J by 7 bases, with 15 bases between them. The CDR3 consists of 15 residues.

The chain employs TRBV3-1 (or the pseudogene TRBV3-2) and TRBJ1-3; the match to TRBD1 covers 10 bases. Trimming at V came to 0 bases and at J to 0 bases, leaving 2 bases not matched to a gene. This CDR3 has 17 amino acids. Germline CDR1 LGHDT, CDR2 YNNKEL (reference sequence). CDR3 region: CASSQEGTGVSGNTIYF. The CDR3 nucleotides are TGTGCCAGCAGCCAAGAAGGGACAGGGGTCTCTGGAAACACCATATATTTT.

This chain links TRBV7-9 with TRBJ2-5; the match to TRBD2 covers 13 bases. J was trimmed by 4 bases and V by 0 bases; bases with no gene match: 2. Germline V gene lookup returns CDR1 SEHNR and CDR2 FQNEAQ (reference sequence). This CDR3 has 16 amino acids. DNA for the CDR3: TGTGCCAGCAGCTTAGCCGGGACTAGCGGGGTAGAGACCCAGTACTTC. It translates to CASSLAGTSGVETQYF.

J is TRBJ1-4 and V is TRBV7-9; D gene uncertain. This CDR3 has 16 residues. Germline CDR1 SEHNR, CDR2 FQNEAQ (reference sequence). V was cut by 5 bases and J by 0 bases, with 13 bases left in between. CDR3 residues: CASSTLKGTTNEKLFF. As DNA, the CDR3 is TGTGCCAGCAGCACACTTAAAGGGACAACTAATGAAAAACTGTTTTTT.

J is TRBJ2-1 and V is TRBV28; TRBD2 aligns across 10 bases. Germline lookup yields CDR1 MDHEN and CDR2 SYDVKM. The CDR3 is 16 residues long. V shed 2 bases and J 0 bases; nucleotides not matched to a gene: 1. CDR3 protein: CASSLTSGTSYNEQFF. Written as DNA, the CDR3 is TGTGCCAGCAGTTTAACTAGCGGGACCTCCTACAATGAGCAGTTCTTC.

This chain connects TRBV19 to TRBJ2-3, with 8 nucleotides matching TRBD2. J was trimmed by 7 bases and V by 8 bases; bases with no gene match: 17. CDR1 is LNHDA and CDR2 is SQIVND in the germline V gene (reference sequence). This CDR3 has 16 residues. The CDR3 region has the DNA TGTGCCAGTGCCGGAAGGCCAGCGGGGGATGGGAATACGCAGTATTTT. The encoded protein is CASAGRPAGDGNTQYF. Drawing the rest from reference TRBV19 and TRBJ2-3, the complete variable domain is DGGITQSPKYLFRKEGQNVTLSCEQNLNHDAMYWYRQDPGQGLRLIYYSQIVNDFQKGDIAEGYSVSREKKESFPLTVTSAQKNPTAFYLCASAGRPAGDGNTQYFGPGTRLTVL.

Concerning this clone itself: Different DNA sequences within this sample yield the same CDR3. The chain combines TRBV12-3 or TRBV12-4 with TRBJ1-2; D not certain. This CDR3 has 13 residues. The ends were cut back, 1 base at V and 5 bases at J, with 8 bases in the middle. CDR3: CASSLGGGYGYTF. For the CDR3, the DNA is TGTGCCAGCAGTTTAGGGGGAGGGTATGGCTACACCTTC.

CDR3 amino acids: CASSSMRGRWTEAFF. In nucleotides, the CDR3 is TGTGCCAGCAGTTCAATGAGGGGGCGCTGGACTGAAGCTTTCTTT. The V gene is TRBV28, the J gene TRBJ1-1, with TRBD1 matching 7 bases. CDR1 is MDHEN and CDR2 is SYDVKM in the germline V gene. CDR3 length: 15 residues. V trimming: 4 bases; J trimming: 5 bases; junction bases outside the gene matches: 10.

This chain connects TRBV2 to TRBJ1-2; D might be TRBD1 (5 bases). Trimming cost V 4 bases and J 3 bases, with 15 bases left between them. The CDR3 is made up of 15 amino acids. Germline CDR1 reads SNHLY; CDR2 reads FYNNEI. The CDR3 loop is CASSGGSVDYYGYTF. Here the CDR3 DNA reads TGTGCCAGCAGTGGGGGGTCGGTAGACTACTATGGCTACACCTTC.

The chain employs TRBV4-2 and TRBJ1-5; the D gene is possibly TRBD1 (5 bases). The germline CDR1 and CDR2 sequences are LGHNA and YNFKEQ. The CDR3 consists of 14 residues. The V end was cut by 1 base, the J end by 6 bases, with 10 bases between. CDR3 region: CASSQAGEGQPQHF. DNA for the CDR3: TGTGCCAGCAGCCAAGCGGGGGAAGGTCAGCCCCAGCATTTT.

The rearrangement links TRBV11-2 to TRBJ1-1; 11 nucleotides line up with TRBD1. CDR1 is SGHAT, CDR2 FQNNGV, per germline. This CDR3 is 15 amino acids long. The J segment lost 5 bases and the V segment lost 5 bases, leaving 7 bases of the junction unmatched. In nucleotides, the CDR3 is TGTGCCAGCAGCGGATACCGGGACAGGGGGACTGAAGCTTTCTTT. Amino acid sequence: CASSGYRDRGTEAFF.

V is TRBV24-1 and J is TRBJ2-1; D ambiguous. This CDR3 contains 14 residues. CDR1 is KGHDR and CDR2 is SFDVKD in the germline V gene. V gave up 4 bases and J gave up 7 bases, with 13 bases separating them. The CDR3 loop reads CATSDPRVSNEQFF. The CDR3 nucleotides are TGTGCCACCAGTGACCCCCGGGTATCTAATGAGCAGTTCTTC.

The J gene is TRBJ2-5, the V gene TRBV21-1; TRBD1 is the table's D call and was not checked against the DNA. TRBV21-1 has pseudogene status. The CDR3 totals 16 residues. The CDR3 loop reads CASSTHRGSLQETQYF. CDR3 nucleotide sequence: TGTGCCAGCAGCACCCACAGGGGGTCCCTTCAAGAGACCCAGTACTTC.

The chain joins TRBV19 to TRBJ2-1; 11 bases agree with TRBD1. The V gene end was trimmed by 4 bases and the J gene end by 6 bases; junction bases not matched to a gene: 5. The CDR3 spans 15 residues. Per germline, CDR1 LNHDA and CDR2 SQIVND (reference sequence). CDR3 bases: TGTGCCAGTAGTACTTGGGACAGGGGGATCAATGAGCAGTTCTTC. Translating gives CASSTWDRGINEQFF.

The chain combines TRBV9 with TRBJ1-2; perhaps TRBD1 as D (6 bases). Trimming cost V 4 bases and J 0 bases, with 13 bases left between them. Germline V gives CDR1 SGDLS, CDR2 YYNGEE. This CDR3 has 15 residues. This chain's CDR3 is CASSPSGAPNYGYTF. In DNA form, the CDR3 reads TGTGCCAGCAGCCCGTCAGGGGCCCCTAACTATGGCTACACCTTC.

The chain recombines TRBV2 with TRBJ2-7; tentative D call: TRBD1 (6 bases). Trimming cost V 6 bases and J 4 bases, with 16 bases left between them. CDR1 and CDR2 (germline): SNHLY, FYNNEI. This CDR3 region has 14 residues. The CDR3 DNA is TGTGCCAGCAGGGGGGCAGGGGTCCAGTACGAGCAGTACTTC. Its translation: CASRGAGVQYEQYF.

This sequence joins TRBV7-3 and TRBJ1-1, with 9 positions matching TRBD1. Germline CDR1 is SGHTA and CDR2 is FQGTGA. Unmatched junction bases numbered 4, after V lost 5 bases and J lost 6 bases. CDR3 length: 13 residues. DNA of the CDR3: TGTGCCAGCAGCACTCGACAGGGGGCTGAAGCTTTCTTT. The encoded protein is CASSTRQGAEAFF.

This clone was recorded only once. The chain carries TRBV6-5 and TRBJ2-1, with no clear D. The germline gives CDR1 MNHEY, CDR2 SVGAGI. The CDR3 spans 15 residues. V was trimmed by 6 bases and J by 7 bases, leaving 19 bases between them. DNA of the CDR3: TGTGCCAGCAGCCCATTTACTTTCATAGGGAATGAGCAGTTCTTC. This sequence encodes CASSPFTFIGNEQFF.

The chain employs TRBV5-1 and TRBJ1-2; D unclear. Germline assignment: CDR1 SGHRS and CDR2 YFSETQ. This CDR3 spans 15 amino acids. Trimming left V 3 bases short and J 0 bases short, with 12 bases between. CDR3 loop: CASSYSGKANYGYTF. Written as DNA, the CDR3 is TGCGCCAGCAGCTATTCCGGGAAAGCTAACTATGGCTACACCTTC.

Of note for this clone: Other DNA sequences in this specimen translate into the identical CDR3. The chain couples TRBV7-3 to TRBJ1-3; TRBD1 aligns across 7 bases. The germline V gene has CDR1 SGHTA and CDR2 FQGTGA. This CDR3 region has 14 residues. With 5 bases clipped from V and 1 base from J, the junction kept 2 bases outside the gene matches. The CDR3 spells CASSQGQSGNTIYF. CDR3 nucleotides: TGTGCCAGCAGCCAGGGACAGTCTGGAAACACCATATATTTT.